The present TCR beta chain was sequenced within a study of human T cells and chemical hapten exposure. Documented time point: patch test 1, 2 weeks after DPC sensitization. Treatment here: therapeutic diphenylcyclopropenone sensitization with weekly scalp DPC. Unfractionated whole blood was the source from which total RNA was extracted. This clonotype showed up many times. TCRdb used MiXCR to reprocess the RACE reads, holding one entry per CDR3 protein. The data contain around 380,000 distinct CDR3 sequences, around 4.8% of them singletons. The length of the CDR3 is 11 residues. CDR1 is SEHNR and CDR2 is FQNEAQ in the germline V gene (reference sequence). Trimming removed 5 bases at V and 3 bases at J, with 3 bases between.

The receptor was derived from a woman between 45 and 65 years old with alopecia areata. Some clones in this sample may be carry-over from other donors' samples. The chain has TRBV7-9 and TRBJ2-3, with no clear D. The sequencing here drew on whole blood, taken in connection with sensitization to the hapten diphenylcyclopropenone (DPC). The CDR3 protein is CASSKTDTQYF. The DNA of the CDR3 is TGTGCCAGCAGCAAAACAGATACGCAGTATTTT.